The 3 T cell receptor beta chains given below trace back to one sample, sequenced in a study of shared clonotypes between healthy human individuals. TCRdb's copy holds only in-frame clones and misses some; the assay was immunoSEQ multiplex PCR. The table shows about 380,000 clones, with about 97% occurring only once. Sequences were obtained from memory CD8+ T cells sorted from blood. Stated subset: CD45RO+ cells pooled with CCR7-negative TemRA cells. These receptors were collected from a man aged 30 to 45 in good health.

The chain couples TRBV7-9 to TRBJ2-1, with 7 bases matching TRBD2. In germline, CDR1 is SEHNR, CDR2 FQNEAQ (reference sequence). With 4 bases clipped from V and 7 bases from J, the junction kept 10 bases outside the gene matches. The CDR3 extends over 15 amino acids. Here the CDR3 DNA reads TGTGCCAGCAGCTCATTGAGCGGGGCCCTGAATGAGCAGTTCTTC. It codes for CASSSLSGALNEQFF.

This chain connects TRBV28 to TRBJ2-7; perhaps TRBD1 as D (6 bases). Germline assignment: CDR1 MDHEN and CDR2 SYDVKM. The V and J ends lost 5 bases and 6 bases respectively, with 14 bases between them. The CDR3 totals 13 residues. This CDR3 reads CASSLKAGVEQYF. CDR3 nucleotides: TGTGCCAGCAGTCTGAAAGCAGGGGTCGAGCAGTACTTC.

This clone was counted a single time. The rearrangement uses TRBV6-5 and TRBJ1-2; possible D gene TRBD1, 6 bases. Germline-derived CDR1 and CDR2 are MNHEY and SVGAGI. CDR3 length equals 13 residues. Trimming took 6 bases from V and 4 from J, leaving 12 bases between them. The CDR3 sequence is CASSPPGAYGYTF. The CDR3 nucleotides read TGTGCCAGCAGCCCCCCGGGGGCCTATGGCTACACCTTC.